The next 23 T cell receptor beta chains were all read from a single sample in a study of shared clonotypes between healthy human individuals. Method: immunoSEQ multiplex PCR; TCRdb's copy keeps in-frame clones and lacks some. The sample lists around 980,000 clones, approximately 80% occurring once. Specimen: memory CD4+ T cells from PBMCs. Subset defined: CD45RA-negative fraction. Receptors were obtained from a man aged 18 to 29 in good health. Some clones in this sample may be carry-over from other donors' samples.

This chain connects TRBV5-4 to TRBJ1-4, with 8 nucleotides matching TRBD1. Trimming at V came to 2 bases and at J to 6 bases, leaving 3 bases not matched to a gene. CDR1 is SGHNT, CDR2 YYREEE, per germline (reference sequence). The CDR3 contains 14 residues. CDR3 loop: CASSLNRGDEKLFF. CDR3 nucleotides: TGTGCCAGCAGCTTAAACAGGGGGGATGAAAAACTGTTTTTT.

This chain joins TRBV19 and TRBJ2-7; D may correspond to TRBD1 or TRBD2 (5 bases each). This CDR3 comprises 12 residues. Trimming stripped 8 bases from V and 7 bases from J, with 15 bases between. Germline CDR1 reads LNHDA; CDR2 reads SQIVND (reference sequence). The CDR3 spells CASLRPGQEQYF. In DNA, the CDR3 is TGTGCCAGTCTGCGCCCGGGGCAGGAGCAGTACTTC.

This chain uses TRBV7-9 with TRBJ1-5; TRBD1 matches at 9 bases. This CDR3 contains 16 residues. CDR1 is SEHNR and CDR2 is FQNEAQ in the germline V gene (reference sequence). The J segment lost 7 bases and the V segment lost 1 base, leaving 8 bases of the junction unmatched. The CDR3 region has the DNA TGTGCCAGCAGCTTAGGGGCCGGACAGGGGTTCCAGCCCCAGCATTTT. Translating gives CASSLGAGQGFQPQHF.

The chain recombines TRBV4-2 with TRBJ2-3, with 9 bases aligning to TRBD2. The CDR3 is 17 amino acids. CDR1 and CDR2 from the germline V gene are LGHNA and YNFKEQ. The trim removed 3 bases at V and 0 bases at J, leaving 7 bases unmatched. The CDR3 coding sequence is TGTGCCAGCAGCCATCCTACTAGCGGGCTAAGCACAGATACGCAGTATTTT. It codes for CASSHPTSGLSTDTQYF.

The CDR3 DNA reads TGTGCCACGACCGGGCGCCGATTGCCGTTCTTC. It translates to CATTGRRLPFF. V usage is TRBV28 and J usage is TRBJ2-1; D ambiguous. V was clipped by 10 bases and J by 15 bases, with 19 bases between them. The CDR3 spans 11 residues. Germline CDR1 is MDHEN and CDR2 is SYDVKM.

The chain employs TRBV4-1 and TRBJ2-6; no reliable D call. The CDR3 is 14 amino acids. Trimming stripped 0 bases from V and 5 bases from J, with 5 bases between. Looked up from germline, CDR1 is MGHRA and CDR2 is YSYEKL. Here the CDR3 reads CASSQDNRANVLTF. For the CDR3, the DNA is TGCGCCAGCAGCCAAGATAACCGGGCCAACGTCCTGACTTTC.

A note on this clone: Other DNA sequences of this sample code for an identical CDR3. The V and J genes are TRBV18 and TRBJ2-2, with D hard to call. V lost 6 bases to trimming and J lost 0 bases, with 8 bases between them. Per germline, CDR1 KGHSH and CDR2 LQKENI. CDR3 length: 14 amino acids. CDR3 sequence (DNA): TGTGCCAGCTCCCAAGGAACGAACACCGGGGAGCTGTTTTTT. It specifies CASSQGTNTGELFF.

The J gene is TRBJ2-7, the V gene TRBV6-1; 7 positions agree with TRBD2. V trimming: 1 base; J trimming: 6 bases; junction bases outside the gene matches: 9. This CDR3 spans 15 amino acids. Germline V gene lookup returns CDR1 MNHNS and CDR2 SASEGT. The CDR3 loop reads CASSEGRTSRSEQYF. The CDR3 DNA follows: TGTGCCAGCAGTGAAGGGAGGACTAGTCGTTCCGAGCAGTACTTC.

DNA for the CDR3: TGTGCCAGCAGTGAAGCGAGGGCGGAACAGTACTTC. The encoded protein is CASSEARAEQYF. The chain links TRBV6-1 to TRBJ2-7; weak D call: TRBD2 (5 bases). The germline CDR1 and CDR2 sequences are MNHNS and SASEGT. V dropped 0 bases and J dropped 10 bases, with 10 bases sitting between them. The CDR3 consists of 12 residues.

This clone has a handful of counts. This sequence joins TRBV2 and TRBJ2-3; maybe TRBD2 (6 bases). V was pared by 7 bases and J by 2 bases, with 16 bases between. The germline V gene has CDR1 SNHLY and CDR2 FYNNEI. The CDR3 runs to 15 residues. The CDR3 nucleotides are TGTGCCAGCACGTCAAACGGGAGAGACACAGATACGCAGTATTTT. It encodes CASTSNGRDTDTQYF.

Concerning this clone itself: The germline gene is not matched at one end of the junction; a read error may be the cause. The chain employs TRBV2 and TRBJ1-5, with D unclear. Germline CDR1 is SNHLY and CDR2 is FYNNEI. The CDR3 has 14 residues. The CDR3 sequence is CASSRRTINRPQHF. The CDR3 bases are TGTGCCAGCAGTCGAAGGACGATTAATCGGCCCCAGCATTTT.

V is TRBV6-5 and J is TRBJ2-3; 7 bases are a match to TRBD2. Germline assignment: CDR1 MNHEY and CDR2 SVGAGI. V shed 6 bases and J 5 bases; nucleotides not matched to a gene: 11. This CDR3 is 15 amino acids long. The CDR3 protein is CASRSGDYDGDTQYF. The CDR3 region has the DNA TGTGCCAGCAGGTCCGGGGACTACGATGGAGATACGCAGTATTTT.

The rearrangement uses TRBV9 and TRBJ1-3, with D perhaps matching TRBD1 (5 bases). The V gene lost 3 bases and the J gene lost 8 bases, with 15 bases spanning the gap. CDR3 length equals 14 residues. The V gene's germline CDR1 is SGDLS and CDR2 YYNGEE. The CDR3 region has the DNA TGTGCCAGCAGCGACCAGGGCCTCATGGACACCATATATTTT. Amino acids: CASSDQGLMDTIYF. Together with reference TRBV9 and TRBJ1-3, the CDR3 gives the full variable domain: DSGVTQTPKHLITATGQRVTLRCSPRSGDLSVYWYQQSLDQGLQFLIQYYNGEERAKGNILERFSAQQFPDLHSELNLSSLELGDSALYFCASSDQGLMDTIYFGEGSWLTVV.

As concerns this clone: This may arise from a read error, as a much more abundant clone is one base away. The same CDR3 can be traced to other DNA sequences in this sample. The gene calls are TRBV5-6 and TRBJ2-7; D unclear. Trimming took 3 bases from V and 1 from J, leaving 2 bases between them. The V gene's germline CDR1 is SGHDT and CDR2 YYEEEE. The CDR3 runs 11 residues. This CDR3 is CASSSSYEQYF. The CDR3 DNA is TGTGCCAGCAGCTCGTCCTACGAGCAGTACTTC. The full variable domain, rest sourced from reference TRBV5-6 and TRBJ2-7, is DAGVTQSPTHLIKTRGQQVTLRCSPKSGHDTVSWYQQALGQGPQFIFQYYEEEERQRGNFPDRFSGHQFPNYSSELNVNALLLGDSALYLCASSSSYEQYFGPGTRLTVT.

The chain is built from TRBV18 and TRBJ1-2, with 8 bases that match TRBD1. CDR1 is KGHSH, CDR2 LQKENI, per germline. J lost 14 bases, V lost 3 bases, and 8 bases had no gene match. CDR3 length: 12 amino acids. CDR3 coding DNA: TGTGCCAGCTCACCTGGGACAGGACAGCAGACCTTC. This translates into CASSPGTGQQTF. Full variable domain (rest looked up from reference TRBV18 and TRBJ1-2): NAGVMQNPRHLVRRRGQEARLRCSPMKGHSHVYWYRQLPEEGLKFMVYLQKENIIDESGMPKERFSAEFPKEGPSILRIQQVVRGDSAAYFCASSPGTGQQTFGSGTRLTVV.

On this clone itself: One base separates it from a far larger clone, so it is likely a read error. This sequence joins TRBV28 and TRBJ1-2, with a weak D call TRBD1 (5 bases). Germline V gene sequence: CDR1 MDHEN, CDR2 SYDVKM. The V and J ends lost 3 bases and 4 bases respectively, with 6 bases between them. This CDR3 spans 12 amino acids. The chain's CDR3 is CASSFDSYGYTF. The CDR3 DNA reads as TGTGCCAGCAGTTTCGACAGCTATGGCTACACCTTC.

This CDR3 reads CASSLNDGELFF. CDR3 DNA sequence: TGTGCCAGCAGTTTAAATGACGGGGAGCTGTTTTTT. The chain links TRBV28 to TRBJ2-2; D gene unclear. Germline V lookup: CDR1 MDHEN, CDR2 SYDVKM. This CDR3 comprises 12 residues. Trimming pared 2 bases from V and 7 bases from J, leaving 5 bases between.

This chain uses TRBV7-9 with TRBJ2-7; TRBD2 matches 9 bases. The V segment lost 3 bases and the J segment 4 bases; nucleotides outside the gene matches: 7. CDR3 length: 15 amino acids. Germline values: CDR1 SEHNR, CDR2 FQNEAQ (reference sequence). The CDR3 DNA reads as TGTGCCAGCAGCTTCGGGCGGGAGGGAAGGTACGAGCAGTACTTC. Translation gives CASSFGREGRYEQYF. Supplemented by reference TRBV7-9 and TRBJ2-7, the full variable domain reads DTGVSQNPRHKITKRGQNVTFRCDPISEHNRLYWYRQTLGQGPEFLTYFQNEAQLEKSRLLSDRFSAERPKGSFSTLEIQRTEQGDSAMYLCASSFGREGRYEQYFGPGTRLTVT.

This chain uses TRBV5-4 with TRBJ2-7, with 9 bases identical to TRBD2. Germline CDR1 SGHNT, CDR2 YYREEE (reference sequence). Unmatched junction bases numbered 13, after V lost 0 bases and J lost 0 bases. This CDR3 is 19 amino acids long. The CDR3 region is CASSLASLAGTPVSYEQYF. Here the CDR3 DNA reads TGTGCCAGCAGCTTGGCGTCGCTAGCGGGGACCCCCGTCTCCTACGAGCAGTACTTC.

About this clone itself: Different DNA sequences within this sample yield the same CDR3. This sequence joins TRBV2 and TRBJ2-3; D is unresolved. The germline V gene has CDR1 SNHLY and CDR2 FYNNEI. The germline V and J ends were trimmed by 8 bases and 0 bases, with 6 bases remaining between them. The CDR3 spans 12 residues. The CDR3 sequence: CASSLSTDTQYF. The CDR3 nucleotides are TGTGCCAGCTCACTTAGCACAGATACGCAGTATTTT.

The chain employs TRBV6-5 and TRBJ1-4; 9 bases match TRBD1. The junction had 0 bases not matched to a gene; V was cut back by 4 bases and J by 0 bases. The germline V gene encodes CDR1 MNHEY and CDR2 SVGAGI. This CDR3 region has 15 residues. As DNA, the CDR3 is TGTGCCAGCAGTTGGACAGGGGCAACTAATGAAAAACTGTTTTTT. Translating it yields CASSWTGATNEKLFF.

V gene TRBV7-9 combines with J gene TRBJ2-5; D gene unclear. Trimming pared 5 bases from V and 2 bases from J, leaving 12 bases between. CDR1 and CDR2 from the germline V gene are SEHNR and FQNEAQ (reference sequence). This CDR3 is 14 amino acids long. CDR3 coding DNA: TGTGCCAGCAGCCTGTTCGTGACGCAAGAGACCCAGTACTTC. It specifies CASSLFVTQETQYF.

CDR3 bases: TGTGCCAGCACCAAAAGGGGGCTAGCGGGAGAAATCCAGCAGTACTTC. Protein product: CASTKRGLAGEIQQYF. The rearrangement links TRBV5-8 to TRBJ2-7; TRBD2 matches at 10 bases. Germline-derived CDR1 and CDR2 are SGHTS and YDEGEE. The CDR3 length is 16 residues. Trimming removed 6 bases from V and 8 bases from J; junction bases left unmatched: 17.